Each of the 22 T cell receptor beta chains below was sequenced from the same sample in a study of glioma-infiltrating T cells after dendritic cell vaccination. Sample time point: after dendritic cell vaccination, including at tumor progression/relapse. The protocol was immunoSEQ multiplex PCR, while the TCRdb copy is restricted to in-frame clones and leaves out a portion. The sample shows 90,000 or so clones, about 81% of them seen only once. This material consisted of blood, taken after dendritic cell vaccination. The source of these receptors is a human donor with glioblastoma.

The CDR3 DNA reads as TGTGCCAGCAGCTTCGTGCTGATTTTAGGACAGGAGAGCACTGAAGCTTTCTTT. This gives the protein CASSFVLILGQESTEAFF. The chain links TRBV5-8 to TRBJ1-1; 7 nucleotides match TRBD1. CDR1 and CDR2 (germline): SGHTS, YDEGEE. V lost 2 bases, J lost 4 bases, and 17 bases stayed unmatched. The CDR3 is 18 amino acids.

The CDR3 nucleotides read TGTGCCAGCAGCGTGAGGACAGGGGGCGAGGGGTCTGAAGCTTTCTTT. It specifies CASSVRTGGEGSEAFF. The chain uses TRBV9 and TRBJ1-1, with 11 bases identical to TRBD1. The V gene's germline CDR1 is SGDLS and CDR2 YYNGEE. The CDR3 loop spans 16 amino acids. J was trimmed by 6 bases and V by 2 bases; bases with no gene match: 9.

This chain joins TRBV11-1 and TRBJ2-5, with a tentative D call TRBD2 (6 bases). CDR3 length: 14 residues. The V and J ends lost 5 bases and 4 bases respectively, with 14 bases between them. The germline gives CDR1 SGHAT, CDR2 FQDESV (reference sequence). This chain's CDR3 is CASSVGLLRETQYF. CDR3 DNA: TGTGCCAGCAGCGTCGGACTACTCAGAGAGACCCAGTACTTC.

This clone was seen only a few times. The V call is TRBV6-1, the J call TRBJ2-1; maybe TRBD1 (6 bases). The V and J ends lost 4 bases and 0 bases respectively, with 10 bases between them. Germline lookup yields CDR1 MNHNS and CDR2 SASEGT. There are 15 residues in the CDR3. In DNA form, the CDR3 reads TGTGCCAGCAGTGGGACAGTGAGCTCCTACAATGAGCAGTTCTTC. This gives the protein CASSGTVSSYNEQFF.

This clone was observed a few times. The chain recombines TRBV5-4 with TRBJ2-2; 8 positions match TRBD1. The trim removed 0 bases at V and 2 bases at J, leaving 6 bases unmatched. Germline CDR1 SGHNT, CDR2 YYREEE (reference sequence). CDR3 length: 17 amino acids. CDR3 region: CASSLAAGGPNTGELFF. The CDR3 nucleotides are TGTGCCAGCAGCTTGGCCGCAGGGGGCCCTAACACCGGGGAGCTGTTTTTT.

The J gene is TRBJ2-3, the V gene TRBV19, with a tentative D call TRBD2 (6 bases). V lost 1 base and J 6 bases, leaving 14 bases between the germline ends. The germline V gene has CDR1 LNHDA and CDR2 SQIVND (reference sequence). The CDR3 loop spans 15 amino acids. This CDR3 reads CASSIGGTAGDTQYF. The CDR3 coding sequence is TGTGCCAGTAGTATAGGGGGGACTGCCGGGGATACGCAGTATTTT.

The chain recombines TRBV7-2 with TRBJ2-7, with no clear D. Germline CDR1 reads SGHTA; CDR2 reads FQGNSA. V dropped 5 bases and J dropped 2 bases, with 7 bases sitting between them. This CDR3 is 12 amino acids long. DNA of the CDR3: TGTGCCAGCAGCCTCCAGACCTACGAGCAGTACTTC. It translates to CASSLQTYEQYF.

Only one count was recorded for this clone. The DNA of the CDR3 is TGTGCCAGCAGCTCCCGGACTAGCGGTAAAAACATTCAGTACTTC. Encoded protein: CASSSRTSGKNIQYF. The V gene is TRBV5-4, the J gene TRBJ2-4; TRBD2 aligns across 10 bases. CDR3 length: 15 amino acids. V trimming: 3 bases; J trimming: 4 bases; junction bases outside the gene matches: 4. Germline-derived CDR1 and CDR2 are SGHNT and YYREEE (reference sequence).

The genes are TRBV7-2 and TRBJ2-2; no definite D call. The V gene's germline CDR1 is SGHTA and CDR2 FQGNSA. The CDR3 consists of 15 residues. The V end lost 2 bases, the J end lost 0 bases, and 7 bases lay between the germline ends. CDR3 nucleotide sequence: TGTGCCAGCAGCTTATACGGTCCGAACACCGGGGAGCTGTTTTTT. Translating it yields CASSLYGPNTGELFF. Filled out from reference TRBV7-2 and TRBJ2-2, the complete variable domain reads GAGVSQSPSNKVTEKGKDVELRCDPISGHTALYWYRQSLGQGLEFLIYFQGNSAPDKSGLPSDRFSAERTGGSVSTLTIQRTQQEDSAVYLCASSLYGPNTGELFFGEGSRLTVL.

Only one count was recorded for this clone. The genes are TRBV5-4 and TRBJ2-3; D unclear. The CDR3 is 13 amino acids. Germline values: CDR1 SGHNT, CDR2 YYREEE (reference sequence). Deletions cut 0 bases from V and 6 bases from J, with 8 bases between. The CDR3 DNA reads TGTGCCAGCAGCTTGGATAGTCCTGATACGCAGTATTTT. It codes for CASSLDSPDTQYF.

This clone was seen a single time. The V call is TRBV11-2, the J call TRBJ2-3; TRBD1 matches at 7 bases. Germline values: CDR1 SGHAT, CDR2 FQNNGV. The CDR3 has 15 amino acids. V shed 5 bases and J 5 bases; nucleotides not matched to a gene: 10. In DNA form, the CDR3 reads TGTGCCAGCAGCGAACAGGGGCAGTACGGAGATACGCAGTATTTT. This codes for CASSEQGQYGDTQYF.

In DNA, the CDR3 is TGTGCCAGCAGTTTTAGCGGGAGCCCCCCTAGCACAGATACGCAGTATTTT. Translated: CASSFSGSPPSTDTQYF. V usage is TRBV28 and J usage is TRBJ2-3; 9 bases align to TRBD2. Germline CDR1 and CDR2: MDHEN and SYDVKM. The CDR3 runs 17 residues. V was pared by 3 bases and J by 0 bases, with 7 bases of the junction left unmatched.

V usage is TRBV7-9 and J usage is TRBJ1-2; D perhaps matches TRBD1 (6 bases). The CDR3 is made up of 13 amino acids. V lost 3 bases to trimming and J lost 8 bases, with 13 bases between them. CDR1 and CDR2 (germline): SEHNR, FQNEAQ (reference sequence). The CDR3 loop reads CASSFVGTGGYTF. For the CDR3, the DNA is TGTGCCAGCAGCTTTGTTGGCACAGGGGGCTACACCTTC.

This chain links TRBV7-3 with TRBJ2-5; 11 nucleotides align to TRBD2. With V trimmed by 5 bases and J by 5 bases, 7 bases remained unmatched. This CDR3 has 15 amino acids. Looked up from germline, CDR1 is SGHTA and CDR2 is FQGTGA. CDR3 sequence (DNA): TGTGCCAGCAGCCCCGGACTAGCGGGTTGGGAGACCCAGTACTTC. It specifies CASSPGLAGWETQYF.

The rearrangement joins TRBV7-3 to TRBJ2-2; TRBD2 matches 14 bases. Germline assignment: CDR1 SGHTA and CDR2 FQGTGA. This CDR3 is built from 16 residues. Trimming removed 5 bases from V and 7 bases from J; junction bases left unmatched: 6. The chain's CDR3 is CASSPGTSGSGGELFF. CDR3 DNA sequence: TGTGCCAGCAGCCCGGGGACTAGCGGGAGTGGCGGGGAGCTGTTTTTT.

The gene calls are TRBV5-5 and TRBJ2-7, with D perhaps given as TRBD1 or TRBD2 (6 bases each). The V gene lost 1 base and the J gene lost 3 bases, with 17 bases spanning the gap. The CDR3 runs to 16 residues. The germline V gene encodes CDR1 SGHKS and CDR2 YYEKEE (reference sequence). Here the CDR3 reads CASSLLSTGGGYEQYV. The CDR3 DNA is TGTGCCAGCAGCTTGCTCTCTACAGGAGGGGGCTACGAGCAGTACGTC.

V is TRBV11-2 and J is TRBJ1-1, with D tentatively TRBD1 (5 bases). The ends were cut back, 5 bases at V and 1 base at J, with 11 bases in the middle. Germline V gene lookup returns CDR1 SGHAT and CDR2 FQNNGV. The CDR3 is made up of 14 amino acids. The DNA for the CDR3 is TGTGCCAGCAGCAGCCGGGGGACGAACACTGAAGCTTTCTTT. It yields the protein CASSSRGTNTEAFF.

This clone appeared once. The J gene is TRBJ2-7, the V gene TRBV5-1, with 7 bases identical to TRBD1. CDR1 and CDR2 (germline): SGHRS, YFSETQ. There are 15 residues in the CDR3. The ends lost 0 bases at V and 3 bases at J; junction bases unmatched: 6. The CDR3 reads CASSLGEGAGYEQYF. As DNA, the CDR3 is TGCGCCAGCAGCTTGGGAGAGGGGGCTGGCTACGAGCAGTACTTC. The full variable domain, rest sourced from reference TRBV5-1 and TRBJ2-7, is KAGVTQTPRYLIKTRGQQVTLSCSPISGHRSVSWYQQTPGQGLQFLFEYFSETQRNKGNFPGRFSGRQFSNSRSEMNVSTLELGDSALYLCASSLGEGAGYEQYFGPGTRLTVT.

The V gene is TRBV6-6, the J gene TRBJ1-1; D remains unclear. V gave up 7 bases and J gave up 0 bases, with 12 bases separating them. CDR1 MNHNY and CDR2 SVGAGI come from the germline V gene (reference sequence). This CDR3 comprises 14 residues. CDR3 sequence reads: CASIPEAMNTEAFF. CDR3 sequence (DNA): TGTGCCAGCATCCCAGAGGCTATGAACACTGAAGCTTTCTTT.

V and J are TRBV19 and TRBJ2-2; 9 nucleotides line up with TRBD1. The CDR3 runs 14 residues. V dropped 6 bases and J dropped 1; count of bases not matched to a gene: 0. The germline gives CDR1 LNHDA, CDR2 SQIVND (reference sequence). The CDR3 DNA reads TGTGCCAGTAGGGGACAGGGGAACACCGGGGAGCTGTTTTTT. It is translated as CASRGQGNTGELFF.

This clone showed up just a few times. The V gene is TRBV19, the J gene TRBJ1-2, with 7 bases lining up with TRBD1. Germline assignment: CDR1 LNHDA and CDR2 SQIVND (reference sequence). This CDR3 region has 14 residues. V dropped 4 bases and J dropped 4; count of bases not matched to a gene: 6. The CDR3 protein is CASSTPGQTYGYTF. The CDR3 region has the DNA TGTGCCAGTAGTACTCCGGGACAGACCTATGGCTACACCTTC.

This chain links TRBV30 with TRBJ2-2, with 15 bases identical to TRBD2. CDR1 and CDR2 from the germline V gene are GTSNPN and SVGIG (reference sequence). This CDR3 has 18 amino acids. J gave up 1 base and V 1 base, and 4 bases lay outside the gene matches. CDR3 loop: CAWSGTSGRAMNTGELFF. As DNA, the CDR3 is TGTGCCTGGAGTGGGACTAGCGGGAGGGCGATGAACACCGGGGAGCTGTTTTTT.